This T cell receptor beta chain originates from a study of OX40 agonist ivuxolimab in advanced cancers. TCRdb's copy holds only in-frame clones and misses some; the assay was immunoSEQ multiplex PCR. The sample records 65,000 to 85,000 clones, about 94% being singletons. Trimming pared 4 bases from V and 2 bases from J, leaving 15 bases between. The CDR3 is 16 amino acids. This chain joins TRBV23-1 and TRBJ2-1, with D perhaps being TRBD1 or TRBD2 (7 bases each). TRBV23-1 is labeled an ORF, and its function is uncertain. The TCR sequence derives from an adult with an advanced solid tumor such as melanoma, head and neck, liver or kidney cancer. Specimen: CD4+ or CD8+ T cells sorted from blood, collected in a trial of the OX40 agonist ivuxolimab. The CDR3 protein is CASSLPGRGPYNEQFF. CDR3 DNA sequence: TGCGCCAGCAGTCTCCCAGGGAGGGGGCCCTACAATGAGCAGTTCTTC.